The rows below give T cell receptor beta chains drawn from one sample of a study of blood T cell repertoires in COVID-19. The assay was immunoSEQ multiplex PCR, and TCRdb's table has in-frame clones only and misses some. This sample has about 46,000 clones; around 86% occur once, and the top ten carry 2.5% to 3.5%. The sequencing sample was made of PBMCs or T cells enriched from blood (not recorded which). The receptors were sampled from a woman between 45 and 65 years old who had recovered from COVID-19. Each CDR3 is given with its conserved first and last residue. Fields, in order: J gene, V gene, clone size, D gene, CDR3 protein, CDR3 DNA. The D gene is left open where the match is weak. Only some rows state a clone size, as once, few, many or a class for expanded clones.

TRBJ2-7 TRBV28 few TRBD1 CASKTGGIYEQYF TGTGCCAGCAAGACAGGGGGCATCTACGAGCAGTACTTC
TRBJ1-4 TRBV5-1 - TRBD1 CASSLMGDRENEKLFF TGCGCCAGCAGCTTGATGGGGGACAGGGAAAATGAAAAACTGTTTTTT
TRBJ1-2 TRBV12-3/TRBV12-4 - - CASRQTYGYTF TGTGCCAGCAGACAAACCTATGGCTACACCTTC
TRBJ2-5 TRBV29-1 - - CSASGQTQETQYF TGCAGCGCCAGCGGACAGACCCAAGAGACCCAGTACTTC
TRBJ2-7 TRBV7-2 few TRBD2 CASSFMTSGTYEQYF TGTGCCAGCAGCTTTATGACTAGCGGGACCTACGAGCAGTACTTC
TRBJ2-3 TRBV3-1/TRBV3-2 - - CASSQVSTDTQYF TGTGCCAGCAGCCAAGTCTCCACAGATACGCAGTATTTT
TRBJ2-1 TRBV27 - TRBD2 CASSLKPLAGDNEQFF TGTGCCAGCAGTTTAAAGCCGCTAGCGGGAGACAATGAGCAGTTCTTC
TRBJ2-1 TRBV7-8 - - CASSFAGTREQFF TGTGCCAGCAGCTTCGCGGGTACGCGTGAGCAGTTCTTC
TRBJ1-5 TRBV2 few TRBD1 CASSRDRGYQPQHF TGTGCCAGCAGCAGGGACAGAGGTTATCAGCCCCAGCATTTT
TRBJ2-1 TRBV7-2 - - CASSLAGQPNNEQFF TGTGCCAGCAGCTTAGCCGGACAGCCTAACAATGAGCAGTTCTTC
TRBJ1-1 TRBV27 once TRBD1 CASSRYRDRHTEAFF TGTGCCAGCAGTAGATACAGGGACAGGCACACTGAAGCTTTCTTT
TRBJ1-1 TRBV6-5 - - CASSAPTGLNTEAFF TGTGCCAGCAGCGCCCCGACAGGCTTGAACACTGAAGCTTTCTTT
TRBJ1-1 TRBV24-1 - TRBD1 CATSDLGQGLLNTEAFF TGTGCCACCAGTGATCTAGGACAGGGGTTACTGAACACTGAAGCTTTCTTT
TRBJ2-5 TRBV5-1 - - CASSPGITNQETQYF TGCGCCAGCAGCCCGGGGATAACCAATCAAGAGACCCAGTACTTC
TRBJ2-2 TRBV5-4 - TRBD2 CASSRGGRADGGELFF TGTGCCAGCAGCCGGGGGGGGAGGGCCGACGGCGGGGAGCTGTTTTTT
TRBJ1-6 TRBV19 - TRBD1 CASSMGTGGASSPLHF TGTGCCAGTAGCATGGGGACAGGGGGCGCTTCTTCACCCCTCCACTTT
TRBJ2-1 TRBV18 once TRBD1 CASSPRDRGENEQFF TGTGCCAGCTCACCCCGGGACAGGGGCGAAAATGAGCAGTTCTTC
TRBJ2-3 TRBV21-1 - - CASSKGGGDTDTQYF TGTGCCAGCAGCAAAGGCGGGGGAGATACAGATACGCAGTATTTT
TRBJ2-1 TRBV6-5 - - CASSSQAVPDNEQFF TGTGCCAGCAGTTCTCAGGCAGTTCCCGACAATGAGCAGTTCTTC
TRBJ2-1 TRBV2 - TRBD2 CASKLTSGRRNEQFF TGTGCCAGCAAACTGACTAGCGGGAGACGCAATGAGCAGTTCTTC
TRBJ1-4 TRBV6-5 - - CASTLAGMYEKLFF TGTGCCAGCACTCTGGCAGGGATGTATGAAAAACTGTTTTTT
TRBJ2-2 TRBV9 - TRBD1 CASSTRGRGELFF TGTGCCAGCAGCACCAGGGGGCGGGGGGAGCTGTTTTTT
TRBJ2-7 TRBV5-4 once - CASSLSSSYEQYF TGTGCCAGCAGCTTGTCCAGTTCCTACGAGCAGTACTTC
TRBJ1-1 TRBV19 - - CATSWTDFMNTEAFF TGTGCCACATCTTGGACGGACTTCATGAACACTGAAGCTTTCTTT